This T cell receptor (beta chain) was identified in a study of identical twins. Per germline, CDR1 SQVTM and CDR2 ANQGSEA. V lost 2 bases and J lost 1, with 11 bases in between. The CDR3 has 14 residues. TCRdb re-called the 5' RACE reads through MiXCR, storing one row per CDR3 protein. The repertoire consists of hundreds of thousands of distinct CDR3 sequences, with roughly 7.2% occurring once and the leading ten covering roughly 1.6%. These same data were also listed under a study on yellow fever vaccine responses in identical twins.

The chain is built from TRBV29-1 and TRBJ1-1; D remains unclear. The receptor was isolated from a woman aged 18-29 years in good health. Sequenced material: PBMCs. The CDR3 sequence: CSVESPPTNTEAFF. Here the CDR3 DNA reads TGCAGCGTTGAATCGCCACCCACGAACACTGAAGCTTTCTTT.